Shown below are 12 T cell receptor beta chains from a single sample sequenced in a study of blood T cell repertoires in COVID-19. The protocol was immunoSEQ multiplex PCR, while the TCRdb copy is restricted to in-frame clones and leaves out a portion. The data contain about 140,000 clones, around 80% of them singletons. The sequenced sample was peripheral blood. The receptors come from a man between 65 and 80 years old who had recovered from COVID-19.

The rearrangement joins TRBV6-6 to TRBJ2-1; 9 nucleotides agree with TRBD2. The CDR3 totals 15 residues. J was trimmed by 2 bases and V by 7 bases; bases with no gene match: 6. Germline assignment: CDR1 MNHNY and CDR2 SVGAGI (reference sequence). For the CDR3, the DNA is TGTGCCAGCACCGAGGCGGGAGGGCCCTACAATGAGCAGTTCTTC. Its translation: CASTEAGGPYNEQFF.

J is TRBJ2-7 and V is TRBV2; D is ambiguous. The CDR3 consists of 12 residues. Between the trimmed V and J ends, which lost 4 bases and 6 bases, there was a span of 10 bases. The germline gives CDR1 SNHLY, CDR2 FYNNEI. CDR3 in DNA: TGTGCCAGCAGTGTTCACAGAGCCGAGCAGTACTTC. It codes for CASSVHRAEQYF.

The chain employs TRBV12-5 and TRBJ2-1; 7 bases are shared with TRBD2. This CDR3 has 15 residues. Looked up from germline, CDR1 is LGHNT and CDR2 is FRNRAP. V lost 6 bases and J lost 0; bases outside the gene matches: 5. The CDR3 loop is CASGYKRGSYNEQFF. In DNA, the CDR3 is TGTGCTAGTGGATACAAGCGGGGCTCCTACAATGAGCAGTTCTTC.

This chain links TRBV5-1 with TRBJ2-5; 12 bases align to TRBD2. V shed 0 bases, J shed 5 bases, and the junction held 5 bases outside the gene matches. CDR3 length: 16 amino acids. Germline V lookup: CDR1 SGHRS, CDR2 YFSETQ. The CDR3 spells CASSLALAGGQETQYF. The DNA for the CDR3 is TGCGCCAGCAGCTTGGCGCTAGCGGGAGGGCAGGAGACCCAGTACTTC.

The genes are TRBV2 and TRBJ2-4; tentatively, D is TRBD1 (5 bases). Germline values: CDR1 SNHLY, CDR2 FYNNEI. The length of the CDR3 is 14 residues. V shed 6 bases and J shed 6 bases, with 15 bases lying between them. The CDR3 sequence: CASSETGLGNIQYF. DNA for the CDR3: TGTGCCAGCAGCGAAACAGGTCTCGGAAACATTCAGTACTTC. The full variable domain, its missing parts supplied by reference TRBV2 and TRBJ2-4, is EPEVTQTPSHQVTQMGQEVILRCVPISNHLYFYWYRQILGQKVEFLVSFYNNEISEKSEIFDDQFSVERPDGSNFTLKIRSTKLEDSAMYFCASSETGLGNIQYFGAGTRLSVL.

The chain employs TRBV5-1 and TRBJ2-5; TRBD1 might be the D (6 bases). V shed 1 base and J shed 4 bases, with 14 bases lying between them. The CDR3 spans 15 residues. CDR1 SGHRS and CDR2 YFSETQ come from the germline V gene. In DNA form, the CDR3 reads TGCGCCAGCAGCTTGAGGCCTCAAGGGGGAGAGACCCAGTACTTC. It is translated as CASSLRPQGGETQYF.

This chain connects TRBV11-2 to TRBJ2-2, with TRBD1 as a possible D gene (7 bases). The CDR3 length is 15 residues. Trimming removed 6 bases at V and 2 bases at J, with 13 bases between. The germline gives CDR1 SGHAT, CDR2 FQNNGV. In DNA form, the CDR3 reads TGTGCCAGCAGGGCGGGGACAGCAAACACCGGGGAGCTGTTTTTT. Encoded protein: CASRAGTANTGELFF.

CDR3 nucleotides: TGCGCCAGCAGCCAAGATGGGACAGGGGGGGAAAAACTGTTTTTT. Amino acid sequence: CASSQDGTGGEKLFF. The chain links TRBV4-1 to TRBJ1-4, with 11 bases fitting TRBD1. This CDR3 is built from 15 residues. The V gene end was trimmed by 0 bases and the J gene end by 8 bases; junction bases not matched to a gene: 2. Germline CDR1 MGHRA, CDR2 YSYEKL.

The chain carries TRBV10-2 and TRBJ2-4; 7 nucleotides match TRBD2. The CDR3 runs to 14 residues. Trimming cost V 7 bases and J 6 bases; bases outside gene matches: 9. Germline lookup yields CDR1 WSHSY and CDR2 SAAADI. CDR3 bases: TGCGCCAGCACGGACACCGGGGGGAGAAACATTCAGTACTTC. Translation gives CASTDTGGRNIQYF.

The rearrangement uses TRBV24-1 and TRBJ2-2; D gene ambiguous. The V end was cut by 7 bases, the J end by 2 bases, with 10 bases between. CDR3 length: 14 residues. The germline V gene has CDR1 KGHDR and CDR2 SFDVKD. This CDR3 is CATSQTENTGELFF. The CDR3 region has the DNA TGTGCCACCAGCCAAACAGAAAACACCGGGGAGCTGTTTTTT.

This CDR3 is CASSTWDTSYEQYF. CDR3 in DNA: TGTGCCAGCAGCACCTGGGACACTTCCTACGAGCAGTACTTC. The rearrangement uses TRBV7-9 and TRBJ2-7; D is possibly TRBD1 (6 bases). The ends were cut back, 5 bases at V and 1 base at J, with 12 bases in the middle. CDR1 is SEHNR and CDR2 is FQNEAQ in the germline V gene (reference sequence). The CDR3 runs 14 residues.

This clone appeared once. V usage is TRBV6-6 and J usage is TRBJ2-1; tentatively, D is TRBD1 (6 bases). The CDR3 is made up of 14 amino acids. Germline loops: CDR1 MNHNY, CDR2 SVGAGI (reference sequence). The germline V and J ends were trimmed by 7 bases and 3 bases, with 13 bases remaining between them. CDR3 coding DNA: TGTGCCAGCACTACCGGGACAAGCTACAATGAGCAGTTCTTC. This gives the protein CASTTGTSYNEQFF.